The next 22 T cell receptor beta chains were all read from a single sample in a study of STAT3 mutations in large granular lymphocyte leukemia. The protocol was immunoSEQ multiplex PCR, while the TCRdb copy is restricted to in-frame clones and leaves out a portion. The sample holds about 13,000 clones, 88% seen once. Study-wide results and limits: Every T-LGLL patient had at least one immunodominant TCRbeta clonotype.

These receptors have no identified antigens. Sequenced: PBMCs. The receptors were sampled from a human donor with T large granular lymphocyte leukemia. Some clones in this sample may be carry-over from other donors' samples.

The J gene is TRBJ1-1, the V gene TRBV10-2; D is unclear. V lost 4 bases and J lost 5, with 8 bases in between. This CDR3 spans 12 amino acids. CDR1 and CDR2 from the germline V gene are WSHSY and SAAADI. The CDR3 spells CASSVDRTEAFF. DNA for the CDR3: TGCGCCAGCAGTGTGGATAGGACTGAAGCTTTCTTT.

V usage is TRBV7-9 and J usage is TRBJ1-1; D is perhaps TRBD1 (5 bases). V was cut by 5 bases and J by 11 bases, with 15 bases left in between. The CDR3 is 12 residues long. The germline V gene encodes CDR1 SEHNR and CDR2 FQNEAQ (reference sequence). The CDR3 here is CASSGLDMFAFF. The CDR3 bases are TGTGCCAGCAGCGGCTTGGACATGTTCGCTTTCTTT.

The J gene is TRBJ2-7, the V gene TRBV18; 8 positions match TRBD2. The germline V gene has CDR1 KGHSH and CDR2 LQKENI. The CDR3 is 14 residues long. V gave up 6 bases and J gave up 2 bases; unmatched junction bases: 6. The chain's CDR3 is CASSPSGGPYEQYF. As DNA, the CDR3 is TGTGCCAGCTCCCCAAGCGGGGGACCCTACGAGCAGTACTTC.

This chain joins TRBV29-1 and TRBJ1-5; 8 bases match TRBD1. Trimming took 7 bases from V and 6 from J; bases not matched to a gene: 8. In germline, CDR1 is SQVTM, CDR2 ANQGSEA. This CDR3 has 13 amino acids. CDR3 sequence: CSARDRGGQPQHF. CDR3 nucleotides: TGCAGCGCTCGCGACAGGGGAGGTCAGCCCCAGCATTTT.

The chain employs TRBV5-1 and TRBJ2-3, with D unclear. Germline V gives CDR1 SGHRS, CDR2 YFSETQ. With 0 bases removed from V and 1 base from J, the gap between germline ends came to 3 bases. This CDR3 contains 13 residues. In nucleotides, the CDR3 is TGCGCCAGCAGCTTGGACCGCACAGATACGCAGTATTTT. This sequence encodes CASSLDRTDTQYF.

V is TRBV5-1 and J is TRBJ1-2; TRBD1 matches 11 bases. Germline loops: CDR1 SGHRS, CDR2 YFSETQ. Trimming took 3 bases from V and 6 from J; bases not matched to a gene: 7. The length of the CDR3 is 15 residues. CDR3 coding DNA: TGCGCCAGCAGCTCCGGACAGGGGGCGCAGGATGGCTACACCTTC. It is translated as CASSSGQGAQDGYTF.

V is TRBV4-3 and J is TRBJ1-4, with a tentative D call TRBD1 (5 bases). Per the germline V gene, CDR1 is LGHNA and CDR2 is YSLEER. This CDR3 has 15 residues. Deletions cut 2 bases from V and 8 bases from J, with 15 bases between. The CDR3: CASSQTWQGREKLFF. The DNA of the CDR3 is TGCGCCAGCAGCCAAACGTGGCAGGGTAGGGAAAAACTGTTTTTT.

The V and J genes are TRBV13 and TRBJ1-2; 7 bases fit TRBD1. The CDR3 is made up of 14 amino acids. The germline V gene has CDR1 PRHDT and CDR2 FYEKMQ (reference sequence). The trim removed 3 bases at V and 2 bases at J, leaving 3 bases unmatched. CDR3 residues: CASSFTGENYGYTF. The CDR3 DNA reads TGTGCCAGCAGCTTTACAGGGGAAAACTATGGCTACACCTTC.

This chain joins TRBV5-5 and TRBJ2-7; no clear D. Trimming shortened V by 0 bases and J by 4 bases, and 11 bases separated the two germline ends. This CDR3 contains 14 residues. Germline CDR1 reads SGHKS; CDR2 reads YYEKEE (reference sequence). The CDR3 DNA reads TGTGCCAGCAGCTTGGTCTCGCGAGAATACGAGCAGTACGTC. Amino acid sequence: CASSLVSREYEQYV.

V and J are TRBV10-3 and TRBJ2-5; TRBD1 matches 10 bases. CDR1 and CDR2 (germline): ENHRY, SYGVKD. The CDR3 contains 16 residues. V lost 3 bases, J lost 4 bases, and 8 bases stayed unmatched. CDR3 DNA sequence: TGTGCCATCAGTGACAGGGGGACAGGGGTAATAGAGACCCAGTACTTC. It is translated as CAISDRGTGVIETQYF.

The V call is TRBV25-1, the J call TRBJ1-2; possible D gene TRBD1, 5 bases. CDR3 size: 11 residues. With 2 bases removed from V and 8 bases from J, the gap between germline ends came to 6 bases. The germline V gene encodes CDR1 MGHDK and CDR2 SYGVNS. DNA for the CDR3: TGTGCCAGCAGTGAACAGGGCGGCTACACCTTC. Its translation: CASSEQGGYTF.

This clone was observed once. This chain joins TRBV7-9 and TRBJ2-1; D is uncertain. The CDR3 consists of 14 residues. CDR1 and CDR2 (germline): SEHNR, FQNEAQ (reference sequence). With 5 bases removed from V and 11 bases from J, the gap between germline ends came to 19 bases. The CDR3, as DNA: TGTGCCAGCAGCCAAACGTCGACAAGAGAGAAGCAGTTCTTC. It is translated as CASSQTSTREKQFF.

This rearrangement joins TRBV5-6 to TRBJ2-5, with 8 bases lining up with TRBD1. Losses at the gene ends were 4 bases for V and 3 bases for J; bases not matched to a gene: 8. CDR1 and CDR2 (germline): SGHDT, YYEEEE. The CDR3 is made up of 15 amino acids. CDR3 bases: TGTGCCAGCAGCCTGCCGACAGGGGTCAAAGAGACCCAGTACTTC. This encodes CASSLPTGVKETQYF.

The chain carries TRBV7-2 and TRBJ2-6; D remains ambiguous. This CDR3 has 17 amino acids. The V end was cut by 1 base, the J end by 0 bases, with 10 bases between. Germline CDR1 and CDR2: SGHTA and FQGNSA. The CDR3 DNA is TGTGCCAGCAGCTTAGATGGCAGGAGCTCTGGGGCCAACGTCCTGACTTTC. Amino acid sequence: CASSLDGRSSGANVLTF.

The rearrangement uses TRBV6-5 and TRBJ2-7, with a weak D call TRBD2 (6 bases). Germline assignment: CDR1 MNHEY and CDR2 SVGAGI. There are 14 residues in the CDR3. V was clipped by 6 bases and J by 2 bases, with 14 bases between them. The CDR3 nucleotides read TGTGCCAGCAGCCCCGGGACTCATCCCTACGAGCAGTACGTC. Translating it yields CASSPGTHPYEQYV.

The rearrangement uses TRBV6-6 and TRBJ1-5, with D hard to call. From germline, CDR1 is MNHNY and CDR2 SVGAGI (reference sequence). The CDR3 consists of 16 residues. The V and J ends lost 0 bases and 2 bases respectively, with 11 bases between them. The CDR3 region is CASSYSFGQGNQPQHF. CDR3 coding DNA: TGTGCCAGCAGTTACTCTTTCGGCCAGGGCAATCAGCCCCAGCATTTT.

This sequence joins TRBV28 and TRBJ2-3; TRBD1 is a possible D gene (5 bases). Germline loops: CDR1 MDHEN, CDR2 SYDVKM. The CDR3 runs 17 residues. V gave up 4 bases and J gave up 4 bases, with 21 bases separating them. The CDR3 coding sequence is TGTGCCAGCAGTTCCTTTTCAGGGCGCTCTCCCTCAGATACGCAGTATTTT. Protein product: CASSSFSGRSPSDTQYF.

In its sample, this clone was seen once. This rearrangement joins TRBV5-6 to TRBJ1-1; the D gene is possibly TRBD1 (5 bases). CDR1 and CDR2 (germline): SGHDT, YYEEEE. CDR3 size: 15 residues. Between the trimmed V and J ends, which lost 6 bases and 1 base, there was a span of 16 bases. The CDR3 spells CASITRQLKNTEAFF. The CDR3 nucleotides read TGTGCCAGCATAACCAGACAGCTTAAGAACACTGAAGCTTTCTTT.

This chain joins TRBV6-1 and TRBJ1-6; D is possibly TRBD1 (5 bases). This CDR3 is 17 amino acids long. CDR1 is MNHNS and CDR2 is SASEGT in the germline V gene. V gave up 2 bases and J gave up 0 bases, with 11 bases separating them. The CDR3 nucleotides are TGTGCCAGCAGTGAACCGGGGCTCCGCTCCTATAATTCACCCCTCCACTTT. This encodes CASSEPGLRSYNSPLHF.

The V and J genes are TRBV5-1 and TRBJ2-7; possible D gene TRBD1, 6 bases. CDR1 is SGHRS, CDR2 YFSETQ, per germline. This CDR3 has 16 amino acids. V was trimmed by 0 bases and J by 2 bases, leaving 15 bases between them. CDR3 in amino acids: CASSLDPGVPTYEQYV. Here the CDR3 DNA reads TGCGCCAGCAGCTTGGATCCAGGGGTCCCCACCTACGAGCAGTACGTC.

The V and J genes are TRBV5-4 and TRBJ2-3; 8 bases line up with TRBD2. Germline CDR1 and CDR2: SGHNT and YYREEE (reference sequence). This CDR3 is built from 16 residues. V dropped 4 bases and J dropped 2; count of bases not matched to a gene: 9. CDR3 sequence (DNA): TGTGCCAGCAGCGCGGGGGGCGGGGGTCCCACAGATACGCAGTATTTT. Its protein product is CASSAGGGGPTDTQYF.

This chain connects TRBV6-1 to TRBJ1-1; D remains ambiguous. Between the trimmed V and J ends, which lost 0 bases and 2 bases, there was a span of 4 bases. CDR1 is MNHNS and CDR2 is SASEGT in the germline V gene. The CDR3 length is 13 residues. In DNA form, the CDR3 reads TGTGCCAGCAGTGAAGCGTATAACACTGAAGCTTTCTTT. Its translation: CASSEAYNTEAFF.